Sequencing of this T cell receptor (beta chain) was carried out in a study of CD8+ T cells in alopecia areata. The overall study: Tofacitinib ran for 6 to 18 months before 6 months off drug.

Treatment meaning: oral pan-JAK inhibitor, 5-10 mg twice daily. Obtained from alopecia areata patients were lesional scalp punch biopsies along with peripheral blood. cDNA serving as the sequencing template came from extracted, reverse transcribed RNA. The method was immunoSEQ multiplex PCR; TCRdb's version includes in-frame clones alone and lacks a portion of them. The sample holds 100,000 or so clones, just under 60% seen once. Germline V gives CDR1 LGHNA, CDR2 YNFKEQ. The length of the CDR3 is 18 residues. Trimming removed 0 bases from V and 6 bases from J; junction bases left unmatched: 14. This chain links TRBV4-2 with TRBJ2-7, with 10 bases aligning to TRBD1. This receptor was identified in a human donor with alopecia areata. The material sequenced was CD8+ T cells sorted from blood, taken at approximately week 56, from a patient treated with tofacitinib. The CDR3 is CASSQDQGTGVSNSEQYF. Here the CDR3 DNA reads TGTGCCAGCAGCCAAGATCAGGGGACAGGGGTTTCGAATAGCGAGCAGTACTTC.